This T cell receptor beta chain was obtained from a study of Ad26.COV2.S vaccination and SARS-CoV-2 variants. Study-wide context: Recipients of Ad26.COV2.S got it intramuscularly, once or twice 56 days apart. Overall study results and limits: Similar non-spike TCR breadth was observed in recipients of vaccine and of placebo. A substantial breadth of spike-specific CD8+ and CD4+ T cell responses after vaccination has been reported.

Data came from immunoSEQ multiplex PCR; TCRdb stores just in-frame clones and leaves some out. The data show 350,000 to 400,000 clones, roughly 90% seen once. This clone showed up just once. The antigen is not known. Treatment specified: over 15 received Ad26.COV2.S at low or high dose, single or two shots; five or six received placebo; per-sample allocation not given. Specimens were obtained on day 63 following the first vaccine or placebo injection. This Boston cohort included adults aged 18-55 years. This specimen consisted of peripheral blood, obtained in a trial of Ad26.COV2.S vaccine versus placebo. This clonotype originated in a person aged 18-60 years who received the Ad26.COV2.S COVID-19 vaccine or a placebo.

The CDR3 nucleotides read TGTGCCACCAGTGACGCCGGGACAGGGGACTATGGCTACACCTTC. It specifies CATSDAGTGDYGYTF. The chain employs TRBV24-1 and TRBJ1-2; 10 bases are a match to TRBD1. V lost 4 bases, J lost 3 bases, and 4 bases stayed unmatched. This CDR3 has 15 amino acids. Germline-derived CDR1 and CDR2 are KGHDR and SFDVKD.